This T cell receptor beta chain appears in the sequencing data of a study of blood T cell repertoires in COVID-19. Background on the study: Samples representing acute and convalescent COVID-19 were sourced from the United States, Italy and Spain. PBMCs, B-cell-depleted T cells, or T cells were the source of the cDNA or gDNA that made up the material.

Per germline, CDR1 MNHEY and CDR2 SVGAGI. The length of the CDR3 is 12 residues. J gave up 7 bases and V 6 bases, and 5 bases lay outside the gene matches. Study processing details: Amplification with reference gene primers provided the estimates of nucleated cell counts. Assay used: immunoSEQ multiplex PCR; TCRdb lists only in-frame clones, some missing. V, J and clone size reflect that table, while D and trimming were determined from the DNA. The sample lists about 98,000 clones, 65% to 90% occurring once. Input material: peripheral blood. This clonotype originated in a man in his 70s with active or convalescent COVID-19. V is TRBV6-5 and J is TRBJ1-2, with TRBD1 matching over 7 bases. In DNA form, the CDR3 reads TGTGCCAGCAGGGGACAGTCGCGTGGCTACACCTTC. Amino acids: CASRGQSRGYTF.